This T cell receptor beta chain was observed in a study of siplizumab effects on memory and regulatory T cells. Here immunoSEQ multiplex PCR was the method, and the copy in TCRdb shows in-frame clones only, minus some. The data show about 120,000 clones, 80% to 95% seen once. The V gene's germline CDR1 is SGDLS and CDR2 YYNGEE. The CDR3 is made up of 16 amino acids. V shed 3 bases, J shed 5 bases, and the junction held 14 bases outside the gene matches. The TCR sequence derives from a human donor in good health. V and J are TRBV9 and TRBJ2-7, with 7 nucleotides matching TRBD1. What was sequenced was non-Treg CD4+ T cells sorted from blood. CDR3 DNA: TGTGCCAGCAGCGCCTCCACAGGGGAGTTAGGGGACGAGCAGTACTTC. Its translation is CASSASTGELGDEQYF.